This TCR beta chain was sequenced for a study of T-cell memory formation after mild COVID-19 (dated by TCRdb to about 2021). Context from the whole study: TCR sequence clusters from the two donors were largely donor specific. Longitudinal TCRalpha and TCRbeta repertoire sequencing tracked T-cell clones expanding and contracting after mild COVID-19 in a couple of donors. Two young, previously healthy adult volunteers, one female and one male, were included in the cohort. Results and caveats for the whole study, not just this receptor: Clones contracting from day 15 to 85 had balanced CD4/CD8 phenotypes, while a second wave expanding from day 15 to 37 was biased towards CD4+. SARS-CoV-2 specificity of the second-wave clones peaking on day 37 was not confirmed. Some responding clones were detected in pre-infection memory, suggesting pre-existing cross-reactive memory T cells joined the SARS-CoV-2 response. The study covered only a couple of mild cases, and larger cohorts including severe cases with pre-infection samples were considered necessary. Contracting CD4+ clones turned up mainly in the CM and EM memory subsets, whereas EMRA was where CD8+ clones were enriched.

Trimming removed 3 bases from V and 1 base from J, leaving 11 bases between the germline ends. The germline V gene supplies CDR1 SGDLS and CDR2 YYNGEE. The CDR3 has 15 amino acids, counting the end cysteine and phenylalanine. Just CDR3 DNA is preserved here, 45 bases in frame from base 1. The run used an Illumina NovaSeq 6000. TCRalpha and TCRbeta cDNA libraries were built by 5'RACE with constant-segment primers, adding sample barcodes and unique molecular identifiers. RNA was extracted from every sample with Trizol reagent. The libraries were amplified in two PCR steps, and the second step added a second sample barcode and Illumina TruSeq adapters. Libraries were sequenced on an Illumina NovaSeq with 2 x 150 bp paired-end reads. The source study handled its data this way. The reads were demultiplexed and collapsed into UMI-guided consensus sequences using migec v1.2.7. Using mixcr v2.1.11, the UMI consensuses were aligned to TRA and TRB V and J templates and assembled into clonotypes. A clonotype was counted as expanded or contracted only if both edgeR and NoisET called the change significant, with noise models trained on biological replicates. edgeR calls used a false discovery rate-adjusted p below 0.01 and a log2 fold-change threshold of 1. As an exploratory analysis of dynamics, max-normalized trajectories of the 1000 most abundant clonotypes were examined by PCA with hierarchical clustering. Each responding clone was given a CD4 or CD8 phenotype based on the CD4+ and CD8+ repertoires, which had been sequenced separately. TCRdb ran its own pipeline on the public reads, namely fastp trimming at Q25 and MiXCR clone calling, and kept in-frame beta chains. Every distinct CDR3 protein forms one entry, paired with its most common genes and DNA. None of the V and J calls come from the authors' own analysis; TCRdb made them. For this sample there are approximately 440,000 distinct CDR3 sequences; 20% appear just once. 8.4% of the sample is in the top ten clones.

This clonotype has a handful of counts. Its antigen is currently not known. Per-base qualities were not stored, and no clone one base away is much larger. PBMCs were isolated by Ficoll-Paque density gradient centrifugation. Material: PBMCs or a T cell subset sorted from them (not recorded which). The sequence came from an adult woman who had mild COVID-19 (a few samples of this study predate the infection). The sample titles of this study are shuffled in the database, so cell type and time point are left out; the donor was told from shared clones. The rearranged segments are TRBV9 and TRBJ2-1, with the D gene uncertain. The nucleotide sequence is TGTGCCAGCAGCGCGCAAAGCTCGTCCTACAATGAGCAGTTCTTC. This is translated as CASSAQSSSYNEQFF.